This T cell receptor beta chain stems from a study of shared clonotypes between healthy human individuals. V was clipped by 5 bases and J by 0 bases, with 11 bases between them. The CDR3 length is 15 residues. The germline CDR1 and CDR2 sequences are SGHTA and FQGTGA. Study donors comprised healthy, HIV-negative adults devoid of recent acute infection or vaccination. Assay: immunoSEQ multiplex PCR; the TCRdb copy retains only in-frame clones and omits some. The data hold 800,000 to 1,200,000 clones, with 75% to 85% observed a single time. About this clone: This specimen includes other DNA sequences encoding the same CDR3.

Material for sequencing was memory CD4+ T cells from PBMCs. Subset specified: CD45RA-negative fraction. The chain couples TRBV7-3 to TRBJ2-1, with a tentative D call TRBD2 (5 bases). The source is a young man in good health. Some clones in this sample may be carry-over from other donors' samples. CDR3 loop: CASSRSGSSYNEQFF. CDR3 DNA sequence: TGTGCCAGCAGCCGCAGCGGAAGCTCCTACAATGAGCAGTTCTTC.